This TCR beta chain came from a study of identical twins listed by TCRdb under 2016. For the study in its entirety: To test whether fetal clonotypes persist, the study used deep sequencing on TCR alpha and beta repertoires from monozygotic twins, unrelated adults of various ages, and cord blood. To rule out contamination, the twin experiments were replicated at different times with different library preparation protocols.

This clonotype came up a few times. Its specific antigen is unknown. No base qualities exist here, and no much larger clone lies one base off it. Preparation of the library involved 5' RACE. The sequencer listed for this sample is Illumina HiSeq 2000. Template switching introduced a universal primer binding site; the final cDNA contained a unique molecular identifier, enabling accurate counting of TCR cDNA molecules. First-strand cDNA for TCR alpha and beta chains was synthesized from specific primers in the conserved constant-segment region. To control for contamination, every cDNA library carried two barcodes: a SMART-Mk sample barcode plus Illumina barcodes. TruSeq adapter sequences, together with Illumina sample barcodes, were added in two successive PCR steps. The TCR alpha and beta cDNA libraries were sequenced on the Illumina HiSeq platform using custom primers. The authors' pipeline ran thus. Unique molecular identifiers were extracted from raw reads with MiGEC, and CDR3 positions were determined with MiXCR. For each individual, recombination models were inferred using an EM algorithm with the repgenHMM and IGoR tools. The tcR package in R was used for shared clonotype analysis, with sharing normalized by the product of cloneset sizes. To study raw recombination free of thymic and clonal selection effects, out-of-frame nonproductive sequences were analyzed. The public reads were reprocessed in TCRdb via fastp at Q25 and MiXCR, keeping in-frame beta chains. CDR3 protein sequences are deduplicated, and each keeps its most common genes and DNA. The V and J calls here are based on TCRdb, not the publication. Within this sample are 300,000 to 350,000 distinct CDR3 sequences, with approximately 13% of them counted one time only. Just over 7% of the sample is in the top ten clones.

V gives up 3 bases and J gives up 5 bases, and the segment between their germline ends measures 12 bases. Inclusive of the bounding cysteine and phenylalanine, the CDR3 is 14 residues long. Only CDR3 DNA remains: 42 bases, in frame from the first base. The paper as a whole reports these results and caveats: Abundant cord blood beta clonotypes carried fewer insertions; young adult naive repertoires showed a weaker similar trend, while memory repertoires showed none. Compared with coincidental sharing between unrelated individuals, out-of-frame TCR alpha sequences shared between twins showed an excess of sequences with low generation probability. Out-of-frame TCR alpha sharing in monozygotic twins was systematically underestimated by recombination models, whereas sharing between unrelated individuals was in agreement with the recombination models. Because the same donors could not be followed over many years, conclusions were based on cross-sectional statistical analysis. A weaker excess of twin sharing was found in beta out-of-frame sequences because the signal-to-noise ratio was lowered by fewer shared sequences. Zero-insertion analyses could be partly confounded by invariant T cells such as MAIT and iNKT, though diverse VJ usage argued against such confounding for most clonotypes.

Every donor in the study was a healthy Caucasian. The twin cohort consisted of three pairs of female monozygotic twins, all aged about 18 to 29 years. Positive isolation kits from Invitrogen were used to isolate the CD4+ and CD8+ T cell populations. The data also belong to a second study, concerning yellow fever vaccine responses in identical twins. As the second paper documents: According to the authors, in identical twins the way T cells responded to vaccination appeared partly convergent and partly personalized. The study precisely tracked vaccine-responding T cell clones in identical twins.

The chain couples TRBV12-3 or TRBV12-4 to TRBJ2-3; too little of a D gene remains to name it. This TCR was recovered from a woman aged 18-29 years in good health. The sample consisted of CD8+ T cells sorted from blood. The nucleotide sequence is TGTGCCAGCAGTTTCGTCCTCAGTGTAGATACGCAGTATTTT. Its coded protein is CASSFVLSVDTQYF.